This T cell receptor (beta chain) was obtained from a study of early T cells in non-severe SARS-CoV-2 infection. As for the study in general: The authors sequenced bulk RNA from unsorted whole blood, leaving chains unpaired.

Each CDR3 protein is one row after TCRdb ran MiXCR on the 5' RACE reads. Among more than 65,000 distinct CDR3 sequences listed, under 15% were seen once. V shed 5 bases and J shed 5 bases, with 19 bases lying between them. This CDR3 contains 15 residues. The germline V gene encodes CDR1 MGHDK and CDR2 SYGVNS. Ten or more counts support this clonotype. The sequencing sample was made of whole blood. This chain joins TRBV25-1 and TRBJ2-7, with D perhaps TRBD1 (6 bases). This sequence was found in an adult who was a healthcare worker with PCR-confirmed SARS-CoV-2 infection or an uninfected control (not recorded which). The CDR3 DNA follows: TGTGCCAGCAGTATTCGGGACACGGATCGAGACGAGCAGTACTTC. Translating it yields CASSIRDTDRDEQYF.